The rows below give T cell receptor beta chains drawn from one sample of a study of T-cell memory formation after mild COVID-19. TCRdb passed the 5' RACE reads through MiXCR, listing each CDR3 protein once. Of about 500,000 distinct CDR3 sequences detected, approximately 20% appear once; the ten largest clones hold under 15%. Material for sequencing was PBMCs or a T cell subset sorted from them (not recorded which). Receptors were obtained from an adult woman who had mild COVID-19 (a few samples of this study predate the infection). Cell type and time point are not known. The CDR3 runs from the conserved cysteine through the conserved F or W. Each record gives: V gene, clone size, J gene, D gene, CDR3 protein, CDR3 DNA. A D gene is named only where the DNA matches it firmly. A clone size is listed for some rows: how often the clone was seen (once, few, many), or a class if it is expanded.

TRBV6-6	few	TRBJ2-7	TRBD2	CATLAGGTSYEQYF	TGTGCCACCTTGGCGGGAGGAACCTCCTACGAGCAGTACTTC
TRBV7-6	NA	TRBJ2-1	TRBD2	CASSLAASGSSYNEQFF	TGTGCCAGCAGCTTAGCGGCTAGCGGGAGCTCCTACAATGAGCAGTTCTTC
TRBV7-9	few	TRBJ2-5	NA	CASSRQGRGQETQYF	TGTGCCAGCAGCCGGCAGGGCCGGGGGCAAGAGACCCAGTACTTC
TRBV6-6	NA	TRBJ1-3	NA	CASSLSRGGNTIYF	TGTGCCAGCAGTTTATCTCGAGGTGGAAACACCATATATTTT
TRBV5-5	NA	TRBJ2-1	NA	CASSLAARGVRSYNEQFF	TGTGCCAGCAGCTTGGCCGCCAGAGGAGTACGATCCTACAATGAGCAGTTCTTC
TRBV6-2/TRBV6-3	NA	TRBJ2-7	TRBD2	CASSPIGLAGENEQYF	TGTGCCAGCAGCCCCATAGGGCTAGCGGGAGAAAACGAGCAGTACTTC
TRBV12-3/TRBV12-4	NA	TRBJ1-5	NA	CASRQGEGFGGGLQPQHF	TGTGCCAGCAGACAGGGTGAGGGATTCGGGGGAGGCCTACAGCCCCAGCATTTT
TRBV12-3/TRBV12-4	NA	TRBJ1-1	NA	CASRGLDTEAFF	TGTGCCAGCAGGGGGCTGGACACTGAAGCTTTCTTT
TRBV7-3	many	TRBJ2-7	NA	CASSLRRGSSYEQYF	TGTGCCAGCAGCTTAAGGCGGGGCAGCTCCTACGAGCAGTACTTC
TRBV23-1	few	TRBJ2-3	TRBD2	CASRPGTSKVVVRDTQYF	TGCGCCAGCAGGCCCGGGACTAGTAAAGTCGTGGTTCGCGATACGCAGTATTTT
TRBV27	NA	TRBJ2-1	NA	CASTRVPVVKEQFF	TGTGCCAGCACGCGGGTTCCCGTTGTGAAGGAGCAGTTCTTC
TRBV5-1	many	TRBJ2-2	TRBD1	CASSPTGGTGELFF	TGCGCCAGCAGCCCTACAGGGGGCACCGGGGAGCTGTTTTTT
TRBV6-5	many	TRBJ1-6	NA	CASTLRVRGNSPLHF	TGTGCCAGCACCCTTAGGGTCAGGGGAAATTCACCCCTCCACTTT
TRBV4-1	NA	TRBJ2-7	NA	CASSLGRVGEQYF	TGCGCCAGCAGCCTAGGTCGGGTTGGCGAGCAGTACTTC